The 22 T cell receptor beta chains below come from one sample, sequenced in a study of blood T cell repertoires in COVID-19 (dated by TCRdb to about 2020). To prepare the library, the immunoSEQ multiplex PCR assay was applied. What TCRdb holds here is the immuneACCESS table cut down to in-frame rearrangements. Part of the clones is not present; checked against another copy, under half of the missing clones reflect an unresolved V gene, and the others are unexplained. The sample records 85,000 to 100,000 clones, roughly 85% of which are singletons. In total, the top ten clones hold 3.8% of the sample. Source material: peripheral blood. These TCRs come from a man aged 60 to 69 with acute or convalescent COVID-19.

The chain links TRBV7-2 to TRBJ1-4, with 7 bases lining up with TRBD1. There are 15 residues in the CDR3. Germline CDR1 SGHTA, CDR2 FQGNSA. The junction had 5 bases not matched to a gene; V was cut back by 2 bases and J by 5 bases. The CDR3 DNA reads as TGTGCCAGCAGCTTAACGAGGGGGCCCAATGAAAAACTGTTTTTT. Protein sequence: CASSLTRGPNEKLFF. Full variable domain (outside the CDR3, taken from reference TRBV7-2 and TRBJ1-4): GAGVSQSPSNKVTEKGKDVELRCDPISGHTALYWYRQSLGQGLEFLIYFQGNSAPDKSGLPSDRFSAERTGGSVSTLTIQRTQQEDSAVYLCASSLTRGPNEKLFFGSGTQLSVL.

The chain uses TRBV14 and TRBJ1-2; TRBD1 aligns across 7 bases. V shed 5 bases and J 2 bases; nucleotides not matched to a gene: 5. The germline V gene has CDR1 SGHDN and CDR2 FVKESK. This CDR3 comprises 14 residues. The CDR3 loop reads CASSFDRANYGYTF. DNA of the CDR3: TGTGCCAGCAGCTTCGACAGGGCAAACTATGGCTACACCTTC. The variable domain in full, with the rest retrieved from reference TRBV14 and TRBJ1-2, is EAGVTQFPSHSVIEKGQTVTLRCDPISGHDNLYWYRRVMGKEIKFLLHFVKESKQDESGMPNNRFLAERTGGTYSTLKVQPAELEDSGVYFCASSFDRANYGYTFGSGTRLTVV.

The CDR3 coding sequence is TGTGCCAGCTCAACCAGACTAGCGGGAGGTATGGATGAGCAGTTCTTC. Amino acid sequence: CASSTRLAGGMDEQFF. The chain is built from TRBV18 and TRBJ2-1, with TRBD2 identical over 13 bases. CDR3 size: 16 residues. The germline V gene encodes CDR1 KGHSH and CDR2 LQKENI. V lost 5 bases to trimming and J lost 8 bases; unmatched junction nucleotides: 9.

This clone occurred once. The gene calls are TRBV27 and TRBJ2-5; 8 bases are shared with TRBD2. V dropped 8 bases and J dropped 5; count of bases not matched to a gene: 4. Germline assignment: CDR1 MNHEY and CDR2 SMNVEV (reference sequence). CDR3 size: 12 residues. The CDR3 protein is CASPRGGETQYF. As DNA, the CDR3 is TGTGCCAGCCCCCGGGGGGGGGAGACCCAGTACTTC.

CDR3 bases: TGTGCCAGCAGCTTAGAGTTTAGCGGGAGGGCCTTTGAGCAGTTCTTC. Translation: CASSLEFSGRAFEQFF. J is TRBJ2-1 and V is TRBV7-7; 11 bases align to TRBD2. Trimming cost V 1 base and J 9 bases; bases outside gene matches: 8. The CDR3 is 16 residues long. Germline CDR1 is SSHAT and CDR2 is FNYEAQ (reference sequence).

The chain joins TRBV5-6 to TRBJ2-5, with 10 bases matching TRBD1. V was pared by 1 base and J by 3 bases, with 3 bases of the junction left unmatched. CDR3 length: 15 amino acids. Germline values: CDR1 SGHDT, CDR2 YYEEEE. The CDR3 DNA reads as TGTGCCAGCAGCTTGTTCGGGACAGGGGAAGAGACCCAGTACTTC. As protein: CASSLFGTGEETQYF.

This chain connects TRBV6-5 to TRBJ1-1; D call uncertain. CDR3 length equals 13 residues. Germline V gene lookup returns CDR1 MNHEY and CDR2 SVGAGI. V gave up 8 bases and J gave up 4 bases, with 14 bases separating them. CDR3 region: CASLSQWSTEAFF. The CDR3 nucleotides read TGTGCCAGCCTGTCCCAATGGAGCACTGAAGCTTTCTTT.

This clone was observed a few times. This sample also contains other DNA sequences that code for the same CDR3. The chain joins TRBV5-1 to TRBJ2-5, with TRBD2 matching 13 bases. Germline trimming cut 3 bases from V and 1 base from J; bases unmatched to any gene: 3. Germline V gene sequence: CDR1 SGHRS, CDR2 YFSETQ. The CDR3 sequence is 16 residues long. CDR3 loop: CASSWTSGGVQETQYF. In DNA, the CDR3 is TGCGCCAGCAGCTGGACTAGCGGGGGCGTCCAAGAGACCCAGTACTTC.

V is TRBV7-3 and J is TRBJ2-2; 10 bases map to TRBD2. The CDR3 consists of 15 residues. The J segment lost 5 bases and the V segment lost 5 bases, leaving 5 bases of the junction unmatched. The germline CDR1 and CDR2 sequences are SGHTA and FQGTGA. Written as DNA, the CDR3 is TGTGCCAGCAGCCATAGCGGGGGGCCAACCGGGGAGCTGTTTTTT. Protein product: CASSHSGGPTGELFF.

The sample holds a few counts of this clone. The CDR3 DNA reads as TGTGCCACCAGCAGAGGCGGGACAGACTACGAGCAGTACTTC. Amino acid sequence: CATSRGGTDYEQYF. V gene TRBV15 combines with J gene TRBJ2-7; D might be TRBD1 (7 bases). This CDR3 contains 14 residues. V was cut by 1 base and J by 3 bases, with 10 bases left in between. The germline V gene has CDR1 LNHNV and CDR2 YYDKDF (reference sequence).

The chain combines TRBV3-1 (or the pseudogene TRBV3-2) with TRBJ2-2, with D possibly TRBD1 on 6 matching bases. CDR1 and CDR2 from the germline V gene are LGHDT and YNNKEL (reference sequence). The CDR3 covers 13 residues. V was clipped by 3 bases and J by 15 bases, with 17 bases between them. CDR3 amino acids: CASSHLAARGVFF. CDR3 sequence (DNA): TGTGCCAGCAGCCATTTGGCGGCCAGGGGAGTGTTTTTT.

This clone was found a few times. The chain has TRBV6-8 and TRBJ2-5, with 10 bases identical to TRBD1. The CDR3 runs to 17 residues. Germline trimming cut 2 bases from V and 5 bases from J; bases unmatched to any gene: 11. CDR1 is MNHGY and CDR2 is SAAAGT in the germline V gene. The CDR3 spells CASSYPPKGQGKETQYF. Here the CDR3 DNA reads TGTGCCAGCAGTTACCCCCCCAAGGGACAGGGGAAGGAGACCCAGTACTTC.

This clone was seen a handful of times. The chain employs TRBV9 and TRBJ2-7, with 12 bases lining up with TRBD2. The CDR3 extends over 15 amino acids. From germline, CDR1 is SGDLS and CDR2 YYNGEE. Trimming removed 3 bases from V and 5 bases from J; junction bases left unmatched: 6. CDR3: CASSASSGRGNEQYF. Here the CDR3 DNA reads TGTGCCAGCAGCGCCTCTAGCGGGAGGGGGAACGAGCAGTACTTC.

The V call is TRBV6-2 or TRBV6-3, the J call TRBJ2-1, with TRBD2 matching over 7 bases. V lost 2 bases, J lost 5 bases, and 9 bases stayed unmatched. The CDR3 loop spans 16 amino acids. The germline V gene encodes CDR1 MNHEY and CDR2 SVGEGT. CDR3 DNA sequence: TGTGCCAGCAGTTACCTAGGACTAGGGGCCCACAATGAGCAGTTCTTC. Amino acids: CASSYLGLGAHNEQFF.

The rearrangement joins TRBV5-5 to TRBJ2-5; 8 bases fit TRBD1. Germline CDR1 is SGHKS and CDR2 is YYEKEE (reference sequence). V shed 1 base and J 2 bases; nucleotides not matched to a gene: 7. This CDR3 comprises 16 residues. CDR3 loop: CASSLYRTGNQETQYF. CDR3 nucleotide sequence: TGTGCCAGCAGCTTGTATAGGACAGGGAATCAAGAGACCCAGTACTTC.

The rearrangement uses TRBV30 and TRBJ1-2; 7 positions agree with TRBD1. The germline V gene encodes CDR1 GTSNPN and CDR2 SVGIG (reference sequence). The length of the CDR3 is 13 residues. The ends lost 4 bases at V and 8 bases at J; junction bases unmatched: 10. The CDR3 here is CAWIQGGDRGYTF. The CDR3, as DNA: TGTGCCTGGATTCAGGGGGGAGATCGAGGCTACACCTTC.

This chain links TRBV6-5 with TRBJ1-1, with 9 positions matching TRBD1. J was trimmed by 6 bases and V by 6 bases; bases with no gene match: 8. This CDR3 region has 14 residues. The V gene's germline CDR1 is MNHEY and CDR2 SVGAGI. CDR3 amino acids: CASRLQGAQAEAFF. The CDR3 DNA sequence: TGTGCCAGCAGGTTACAGGGGGCGCAGGCTGAAGCTTTCTTT.

The V and J genes are TRBV5-1 and TRBJ1-1; 7 bases match TRBD1. The V and J ends lost 3 bases and 0 bases, in that order; junction bases with no gene match: 8. The germline V gene has CDR1 SGHRS and CDR2 YFSETQ. This CDR3 region has 16 residues. The CDR3 DNA sequence: TGCGCCAGCAGCTCCATAGGGGGCCGTATGAACACTGAAGCTTTCTTT. It translates to CASSSIGGRMNTEAFF.

The chain couples TRBV11-3 to TRBJ2-3; 10 nucleotides line up with TRBD2. CDR3 length equals 16 residues. The V gene's germline CDR1 is SGHNT and CDR2 YENEEA. Unmatched junction bases numbered 6, after V lost 0 bases and J lost 6 bases. CDR3 nucleotides: TGTGCCAGCAGCTTAGATTCGGCTAGCGGGGGTGATACGCAGTATTTT. Amino acids: CASSLDSASGGDTQYF.

The gene calls are TRBV5-1 and TRBJ1-2; no reliable D call. The V end was cut by 1 base, the J end by 1 base, with 8 bases between. From germline, CDR1 is SGHRS and CDR2 YFSETQ. This CDR3 has 14 amino acids. The CDR3 DNA sequence: TGCGCCAGCAGCTTGAACAGCATTAACTATGGCTACACCTTC. Translated, it gives CASSLNSINYGYTF.

This sequence joins TRBV2 and TRBJ2-1, with a possible D match to TRBD2 (5 bases). This CDR3 region has 13 residues. The V end lost 7 bases, the J end lost 6 bases, and 13 bases lay between the germline ends. Germline loops: CDR1 SNHLY, CDR2 FYNNEI. DNA of the CDR3: TGTGCCAGCACTCAACTAGGGCTCAATGAGCAGTTCTTC. Translating it yields CASTQLGLNEQFF. Based on the CDR3 plus reference TRBV2 and TRBJ2-1, the full variable domain is EPEVTQTPSHQVTQMGQEVILRCVPISNHLYFYWYRQILGQKVEFLVSFYNNEISEKSEIFDDQFSVERPDGSNFTLKIRSTKLEDSAMYFCASTQLGLNEQFFGPGTRLTVL.

The CDR3 bases are TGTGCCAGCTCACCGGAACAGTCGAACACCGGGGAGCTGTTTTTT. Translated, it gives CASSPEQSNTGELFF. V and J are TRBV18 and TRBJ2-2; D gene uncertain. The CDR3 is 15 residues long. The V and J ends lost 3 bases and 0 bases respectively, with 8 bases between them. Germline V CDR1 and CDR2: KGHSH, LQKENI.